Detailed here is one TCR beta chain. The antigen it binds to is not known. Per-nucleotide qualities are absent, and no much larger clonotype sits a single base away. RNA was extracted with the RNeasy kit and roughly 0.45 to 1 ug was reverse transcribed using random hexamers. The immunoSEQ multiplex PCR assay, which covers 54 Vbeta and 13 Jbeta segments, was used to amplify TCR beta CDR3 regions. To correct PCR amplification bias, a synthetic template baseline was used for both primer optimization and computational correction. The authors processed their data as follows. Reads were annotated to V, D and J genes per IMGT and analyzed with immunoSEQ Analyzer, keeping only productive sequences. To calculate clonality, Shannon entropy was normalized by log2 of the number of productive unique sequences and then subtracted from one. For each patient and control, public and private clones were evaluated among the 100 most prevalent clones. Susac-specific clones were defined as absent from healthy and MS cohorts, 850 to 1,300 published viral clones and other ImmuneACCESS disease sequences. TCRdb ran its own pipeline on the public reads, namely fastp trimming at Q25 and MiXCR clone calling, and kept in-frame beta chains. For every CDR3 protein sequence, its rows merge into one entry that carries the most common genes and DNA. V and J calls and clone size were set by TCRdb, not the authors. Counted in this sample were some 180,000 distinct CDR3 sequences; roughly 95% of them appeared once. Around 0.11% of the sample lies in the top ten.

High-throughput TCR beta sequencing profiled peripheral blood CD8+ and CD4+ T cells from healthy donors, Susac syndrome patients and multiple sclerosis patients. The healthy donors served as controls matched for age and sex. Bulk CD8+ and CD4+ T cells were purified by magnetic negative isolation, whereas CD8+ TEMRA cells were enriched by FACS. Blood was collected in EDTA tubes and processed within 24 hours, with PBMCs isolated through density gradient centrifugation. PBMCs intended for TCR sequencing were cryopreserved in liquid nitrogen and were subsequently thawed in a 37 degrees C water bath. Purity of sorted or isolated CD4+, CD8+ and CD8+ TEMRA cells was at least 90%. From the cysteine up to the phenylalanine, the CDR3 has a length of 16 residues. The read is trimmed to its CDR3 DNA, 48 bases read in frame from base 1. Sequences MDHEN (CDR1) and SYDVKM (CDR2) are obtained from the germline V gene. Here V drops 8 bases and J drops 0 bases, and the junction holds 12 bases not matched to any gene.

This sample is part of a study of CD8 T cells in Susac syndrome (dated by TCRdb to 2018 to 2020). Notes on the research overall: Repertoire sequencing was used to test whether CD8+ T cell activation and differentiation in Susac syndrome was antigen driven. What the research found in general, with its limitations: The TCR sequencing and HLA analysis was acknowledged to have included a relatively small number of individuals.

The sample consisted of CD4+ T cells from PBMCs. The clonotype comes from a human donor in good health. This receptor chain uses TRBV28 and TRBJ2-7; the junction holds 8 bases that match TRBD2. CDR3 region: CASVPGTSGASYEQYF. Read as DNA, the sequence is TGTGCCAGCGTCCCCGGAACTAGCGGAGCCTCCTACGAGCAGTACTTC.